This T cell receptor delta chain came from a study of DNA immune sequencing with unique molecular identifiers. Study context: Enriched γδ T-cell DNA input was around 110 ng; non-enriched PBMC DNA input was roughly 0.93 ug. The study, taken as a whole, reports: TRDV2 paired with TRDJ1 was the most common TRD rearrangement among healthy donor clonotypes.

J lost 3 bases, V lost 2 bases, and 7 bases had no gene match. Looked up from germline, CDR1 is GEAIGNYY and CDR2 is EKD. The CDR3 has 16 amino acids. This clone showed up just a few times. What it recognizes is unknown. A far larger clone is only one base removed, so a read error is likely. This CDR3 is also generated by other DNA sequences in the sample. Genomic DNA underwent 32-plex PCR targeting all 8 TRDV and 4 TRDJ genes. A 12-nucleotide UMI was added during approximately 3 barcoding PCR cycles before adapter PCR. TCRdb re-processed the multiplex PCR reads via CATT. The profile covers about 1,500 delta-chain clones, with 9.5% to 15% appearing a single time and nearly 55% taken by the ten largest.

The rearrangement joins TRDV2 to TRDJ1; 11 nucleotides line up with TRDD3. Sequenced: gamma-delta T cells enriched from blood buffy coat, or unenriched PBMCs (not recorded which). This clonotype was obtained from a human donor in good health. This CDR3 is CACDKLGDTQADKLIF. In DNA, the CDR3 is TGTGCCTGTGACAAGCTGGGGGATACCCAGGCCGATAAACTCATCTTT.